This TCR beta chain was recorded in a study of blood T cells in healthy people across ages. Study information: About one barcoded beta molecule per two T cells was the capture yield of template switching.

Ranging in age from about 6 to 95, the donors were healthy Caucasian individuals from Russia. Total RNA amounts of at least 6 micrograms were extracted per sample. The use of a sample-barcoded 5' primer and a J-beta primer mix characterized a second PCR of roughly 7 to 11 cycles. TCRdb fed the 5' RACE reads into MiXCR, producing one record per CDR3 protein. The profile covers about 1.4 million distinct CDR3 sequences, with approximately 60% appearing a single time and 5.5% to 8% taken by the ten largest. The CDR3 is 15 amino acids. V trimming: 4 bases; J trimming: 11 bases; junction bases outside the gene matches: 12. Germline loops: CDR1 SGHAT, CDR2 FQNNGV.

The sequenced sample consisted of blood. This receptor was identified in a man younger than 35 in good health. J is TRBJ2-5 and V is TRBV11-2, with 11 bases matching TRBD1. The DNA for the CDR3 is TGTGCCAGCAGCTCGATAGGACAGGGGGCTCCCCAGCAGTACTTC. This sequence encodes CASSSIGQGAPQQYF.